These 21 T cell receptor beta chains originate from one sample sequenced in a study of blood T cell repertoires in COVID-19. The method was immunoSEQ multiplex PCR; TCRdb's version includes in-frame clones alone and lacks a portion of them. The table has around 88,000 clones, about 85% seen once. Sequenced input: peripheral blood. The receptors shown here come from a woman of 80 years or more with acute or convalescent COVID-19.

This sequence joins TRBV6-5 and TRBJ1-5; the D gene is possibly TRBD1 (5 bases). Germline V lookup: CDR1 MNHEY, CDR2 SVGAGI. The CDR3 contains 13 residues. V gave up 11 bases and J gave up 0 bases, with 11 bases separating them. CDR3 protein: CALRGDSNQPQHF. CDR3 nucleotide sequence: TGTGCCCTAAGGGGTGATAGCAATCAGCCCCAGCATTTT.

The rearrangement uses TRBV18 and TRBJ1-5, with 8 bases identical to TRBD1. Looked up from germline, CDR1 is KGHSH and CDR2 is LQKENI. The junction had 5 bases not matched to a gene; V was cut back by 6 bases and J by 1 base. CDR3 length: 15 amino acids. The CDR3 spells CASSQGADSNQPQHF. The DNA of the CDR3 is TGTGCCAGCTCCCAGGGGGCGGACAGCAATCAGCCCCAGCATTTT.

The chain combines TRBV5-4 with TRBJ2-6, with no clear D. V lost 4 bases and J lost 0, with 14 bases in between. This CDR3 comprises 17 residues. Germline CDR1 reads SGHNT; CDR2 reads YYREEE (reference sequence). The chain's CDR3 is CASSLAFRSSGANVLTF. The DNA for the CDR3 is TGTGCCAGCAGCCTCGCGTTTCGAAGCTCTGGGGCCAACGTCCTGACTTTC.

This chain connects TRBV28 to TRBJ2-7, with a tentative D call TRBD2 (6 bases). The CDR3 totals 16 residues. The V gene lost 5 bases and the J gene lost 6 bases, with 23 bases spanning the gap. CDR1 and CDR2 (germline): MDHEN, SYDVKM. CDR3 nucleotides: TGTGCCAGCAGTCCCCTCGGGGGAGGAATTGTTGGCGAGCAGTACGTC. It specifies CASSPLGGGIVGEQYV.

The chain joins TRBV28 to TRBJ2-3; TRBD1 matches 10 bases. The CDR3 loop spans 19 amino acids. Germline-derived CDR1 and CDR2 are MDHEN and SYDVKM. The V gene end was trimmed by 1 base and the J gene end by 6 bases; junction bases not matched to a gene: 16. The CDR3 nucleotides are TGTGCCAGCAGTTTATCGAACAGTAAGCCGGGACAGGGGAAGGATACGCAGTATTTT. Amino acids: CASSLSNSKPGQGKDTQYF.

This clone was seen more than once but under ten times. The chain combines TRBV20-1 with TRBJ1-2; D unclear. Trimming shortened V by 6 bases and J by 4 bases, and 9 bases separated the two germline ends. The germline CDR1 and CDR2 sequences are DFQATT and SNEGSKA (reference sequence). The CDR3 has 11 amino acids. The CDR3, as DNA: TGCAGTGCACCAGGTTCCTATGGCTACACCTTC. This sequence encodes CSAPGSYGYTF.

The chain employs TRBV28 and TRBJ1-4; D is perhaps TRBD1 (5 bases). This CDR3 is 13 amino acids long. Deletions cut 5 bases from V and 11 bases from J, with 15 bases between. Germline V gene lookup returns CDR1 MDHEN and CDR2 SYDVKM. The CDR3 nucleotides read TGTGCCAGCAGTGCGGGGGGAATGTTGAAACTGTTTTTT. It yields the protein CASSAGGMLKLFF.

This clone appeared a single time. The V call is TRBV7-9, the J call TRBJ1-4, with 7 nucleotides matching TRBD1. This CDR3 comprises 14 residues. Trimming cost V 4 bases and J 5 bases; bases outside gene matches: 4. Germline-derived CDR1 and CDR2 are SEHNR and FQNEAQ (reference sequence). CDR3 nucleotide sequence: TGTGCCAGCAGCTCCGGGACAGTGAATGAAAAACTGTTTTTT. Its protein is CASSSGTVNEKLFF.

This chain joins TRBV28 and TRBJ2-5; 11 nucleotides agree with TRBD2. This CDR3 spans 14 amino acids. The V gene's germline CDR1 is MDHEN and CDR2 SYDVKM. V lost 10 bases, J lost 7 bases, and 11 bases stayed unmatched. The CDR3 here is CATYLAGGRGTQYF. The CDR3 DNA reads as TGTGCCACCTACCTAGCGGGGGGCCGCGGGACCCAGTACTTC.

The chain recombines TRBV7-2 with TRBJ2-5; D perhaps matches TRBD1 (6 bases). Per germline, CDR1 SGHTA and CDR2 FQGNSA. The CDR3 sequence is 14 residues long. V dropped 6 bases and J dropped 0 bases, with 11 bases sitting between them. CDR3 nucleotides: TGTGCCAGCAGACCAGACAGGTACCAAGAGACCCAGTACTTC. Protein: CASRPDRYQETQYF.

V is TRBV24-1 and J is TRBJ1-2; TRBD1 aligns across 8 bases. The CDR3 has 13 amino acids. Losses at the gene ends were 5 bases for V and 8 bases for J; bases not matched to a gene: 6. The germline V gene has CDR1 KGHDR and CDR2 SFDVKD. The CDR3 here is CATSVGDRRGYTF. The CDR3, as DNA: TGTGCCACCAGTGTAGGGGACAGGAGGGGCTACACCTTC.

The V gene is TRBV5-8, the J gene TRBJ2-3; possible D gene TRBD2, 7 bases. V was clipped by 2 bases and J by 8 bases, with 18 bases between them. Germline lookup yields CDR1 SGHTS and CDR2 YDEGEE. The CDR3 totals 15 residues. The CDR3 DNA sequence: TGTGCCAGCAGCTTCAGGGCCAGGGGAGGGGGTACGCAGTATTTT. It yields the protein CASSFRARGGGTQYF.

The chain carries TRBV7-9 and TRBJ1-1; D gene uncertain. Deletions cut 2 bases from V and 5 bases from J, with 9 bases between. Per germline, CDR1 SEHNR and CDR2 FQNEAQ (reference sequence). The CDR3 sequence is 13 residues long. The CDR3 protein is CASSLTEGTEAFF. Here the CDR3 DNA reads TGTGCCAGCAGCTTAACCGAGGGAACTGAAGCTTTCTTT.

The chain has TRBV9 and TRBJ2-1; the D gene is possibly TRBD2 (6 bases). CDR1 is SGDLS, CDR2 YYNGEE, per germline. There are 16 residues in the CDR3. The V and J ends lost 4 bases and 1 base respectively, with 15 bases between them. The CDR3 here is CASSRSGRGSYNEQFF. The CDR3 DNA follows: TGTGCCAGCAGCAGATCCGGGCGGGGATCCTACAATGAGCAGTTCTTC. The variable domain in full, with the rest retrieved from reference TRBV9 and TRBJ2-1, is DSGVTQTPKHLITATGQRVTLRCSPRSGDLSVYWYQQSLDQGLQFLIQYYNGEERAKGNILERFSAQQFPDLHSELNLSSLELGDSALYFCASSRSGRGSYNEQFFGPGTRLTVL.

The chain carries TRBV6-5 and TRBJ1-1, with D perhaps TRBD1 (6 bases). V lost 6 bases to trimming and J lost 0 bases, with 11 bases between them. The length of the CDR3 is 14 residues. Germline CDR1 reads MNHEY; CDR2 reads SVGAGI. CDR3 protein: CASRGQYMNTEAFF. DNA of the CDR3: TGTGCCAGCAGAGGACAGTACATGAACACTGAAGCTTTCTTT.

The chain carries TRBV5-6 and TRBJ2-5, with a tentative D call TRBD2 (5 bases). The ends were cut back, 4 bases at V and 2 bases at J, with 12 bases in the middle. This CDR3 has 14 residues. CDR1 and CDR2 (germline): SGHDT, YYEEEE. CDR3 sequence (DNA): TGTGCCAGCAGCATCCGGGGTATTCAAGAGACCCAGTACTTC. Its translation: CASSIRGIQETQYF.

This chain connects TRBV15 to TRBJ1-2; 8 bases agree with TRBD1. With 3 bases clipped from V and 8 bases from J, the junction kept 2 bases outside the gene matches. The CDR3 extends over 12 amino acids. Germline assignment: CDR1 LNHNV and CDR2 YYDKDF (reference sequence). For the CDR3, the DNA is TGTGCCACCAGCAGGGACAGGGTCGGCTACACCTTC. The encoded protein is CATSRDRVGYTF. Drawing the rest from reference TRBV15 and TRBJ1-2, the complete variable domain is DAMVIQNPRYQVTQFGKPVTLSCSQTLNHNVMYWYQQKSSQAPKLLFHYYDKDFNNEADTPDNFQSRRPNTSFCFLDIRSPGLGDTAMYLCATSRDRVGYTFGSGTRLTVV.

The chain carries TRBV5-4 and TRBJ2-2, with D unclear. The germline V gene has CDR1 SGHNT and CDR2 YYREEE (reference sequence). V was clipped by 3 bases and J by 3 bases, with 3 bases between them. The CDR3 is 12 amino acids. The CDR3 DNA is TGTGCCAGCAGCTCATACACCGGGGAGCTGTTTTTT. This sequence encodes CASSSYTGELFF. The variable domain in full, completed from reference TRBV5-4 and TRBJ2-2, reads ETGVTQSPTHLIKTRGQQVTLRCSSQSGHNTVSWYQQALGQGPQFIFQYYREEENGRGNFPPRFSGLQFPNYSSELNVNALELDDSALYLCASSSYTGELFFGEGSRLTVL.

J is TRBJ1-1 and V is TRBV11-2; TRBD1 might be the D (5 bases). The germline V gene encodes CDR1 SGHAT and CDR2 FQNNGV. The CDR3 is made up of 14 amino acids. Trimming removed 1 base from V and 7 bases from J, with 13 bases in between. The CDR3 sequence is CASSLGRGRREAFF. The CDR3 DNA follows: TGTGCCAGCAGCTTAGGAAGGGGTCGTCGTGAAGCTTTCTTT.

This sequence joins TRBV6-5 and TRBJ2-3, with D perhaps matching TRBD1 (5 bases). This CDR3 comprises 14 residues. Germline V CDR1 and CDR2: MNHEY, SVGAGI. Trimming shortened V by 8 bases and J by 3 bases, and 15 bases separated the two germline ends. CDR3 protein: CASSPGLRTDTQYF. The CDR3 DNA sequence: TGTGCCAGCTCGCCAGGGTTGAGAACAGATACGCAGTATTTT.

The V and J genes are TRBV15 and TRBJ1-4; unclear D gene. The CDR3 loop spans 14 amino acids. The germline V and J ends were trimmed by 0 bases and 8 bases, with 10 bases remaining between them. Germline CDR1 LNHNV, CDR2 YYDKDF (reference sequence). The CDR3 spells CATSRDRIREKLFF. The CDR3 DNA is TGTGCCACCAGCAGAGACAGGATTCGGGAAAAACTGTTTTTT.